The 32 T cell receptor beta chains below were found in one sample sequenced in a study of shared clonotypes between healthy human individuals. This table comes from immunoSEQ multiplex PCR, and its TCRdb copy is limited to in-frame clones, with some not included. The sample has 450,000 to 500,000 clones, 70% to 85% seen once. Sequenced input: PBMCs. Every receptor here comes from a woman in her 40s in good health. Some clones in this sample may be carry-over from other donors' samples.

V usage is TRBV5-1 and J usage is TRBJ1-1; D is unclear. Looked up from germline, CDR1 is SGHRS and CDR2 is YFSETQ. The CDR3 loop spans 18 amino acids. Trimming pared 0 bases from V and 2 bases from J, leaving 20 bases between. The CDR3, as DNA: TGCGCCAGCAGCTTGGTCCCTACACGGCAGGCAGGTAACACTGAAGCTTTCTTT. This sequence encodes CASSLVPTRQAGNTEAFF.

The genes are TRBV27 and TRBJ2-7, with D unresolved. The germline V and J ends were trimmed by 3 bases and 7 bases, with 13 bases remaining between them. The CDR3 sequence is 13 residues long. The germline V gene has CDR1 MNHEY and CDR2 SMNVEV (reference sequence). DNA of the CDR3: TGTGCCAGCAGTTTTCGCAGTCTTGGGGAGCAGTACTTC. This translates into CASSFRSLGEQYF.

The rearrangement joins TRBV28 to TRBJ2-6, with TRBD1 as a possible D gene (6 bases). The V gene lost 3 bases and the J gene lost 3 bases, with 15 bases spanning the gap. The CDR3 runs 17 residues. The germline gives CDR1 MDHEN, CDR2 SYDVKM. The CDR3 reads CASSFVTGRFGANVLTF. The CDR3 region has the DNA TGTGCCAGCAGTTTCGTCACAGGGCGTTTTGGGGCCAACGTCCTGACTTTC. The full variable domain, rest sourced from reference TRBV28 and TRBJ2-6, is DVKVTQSSRYLVKRTGEKVFLECVQDMDHENMFWYRQDPGLGLRLIYFSYDVKMKEKGDIPEGYSVSREKKERFSLILESASTNQTSMYLCASSFVTGRFGANVLTFGAGSRLTVL.

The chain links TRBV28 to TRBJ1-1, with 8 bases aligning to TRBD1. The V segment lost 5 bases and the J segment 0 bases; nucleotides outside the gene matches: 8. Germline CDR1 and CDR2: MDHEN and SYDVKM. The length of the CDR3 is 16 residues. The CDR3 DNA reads TGTGCCAGCAGTGGTGGGGACAGGCTTATGAACACTGAAGCTTTCTTT. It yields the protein CASSGGDRLMNTEAFF.

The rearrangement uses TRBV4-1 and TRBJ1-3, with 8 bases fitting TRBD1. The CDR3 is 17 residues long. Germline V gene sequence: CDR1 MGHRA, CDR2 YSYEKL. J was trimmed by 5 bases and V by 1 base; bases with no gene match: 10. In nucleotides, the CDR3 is TGCGCCAGCAGCCAAGTCACCGTTCGGGACAGGCGAAACACCATATATTTT. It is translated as CASSQVTVRDRRNTIYF.

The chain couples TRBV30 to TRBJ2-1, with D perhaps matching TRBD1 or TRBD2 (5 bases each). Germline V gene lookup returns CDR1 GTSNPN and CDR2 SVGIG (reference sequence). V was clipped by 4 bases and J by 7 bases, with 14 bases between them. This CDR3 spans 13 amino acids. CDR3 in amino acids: CAWTRGVGNEQFF. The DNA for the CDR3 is TGTGCCTGGACTAGAGGGGTTGGGAATGAGCAGTTCTTC. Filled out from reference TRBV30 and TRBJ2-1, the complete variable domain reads SQTIHQWPATLVQPVGSPLSLECTVEGTSNPNLYWYRQAAGRGLQLLFYSVGIGQISSEVPQNLSASRPQDRQFILSSKKLLLSDSGFYLCAWTRGVGNEQFFGPGTRLTVL.

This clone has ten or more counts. CDR3 sequence: CASSPHPADGRFTQYF. CDR3 DNA: TGTGCCAGCAGCCCACACCCAGCTGATGGAAGGTTTACGCAGTATTTT. This chain joins TRBV6-6 and TRBJ2-3, with D hard to call. V was cut by 6 bases and J by 8 bases, with 24 bases left in between. The CDR3 covers 16 residues. CDR1 and CDR2 (germline): MNHNY, SVGAGI (reference sequence).

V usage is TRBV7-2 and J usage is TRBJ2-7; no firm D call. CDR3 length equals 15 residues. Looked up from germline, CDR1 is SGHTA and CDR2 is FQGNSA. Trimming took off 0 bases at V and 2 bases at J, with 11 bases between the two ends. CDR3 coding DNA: TGTGCCAGCAGCTTAGCTCCTGGACCTGCCTACGAGCAGTACTTC. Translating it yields CASSLAPGPAYEQYF. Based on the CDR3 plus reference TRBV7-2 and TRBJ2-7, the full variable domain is GAGVSQSPSNKVTEKGKDVELRCDPISGHTALYWYRQSLGQGLEFLIYFQGNSAPDKSGLPSDRFSAERTGGSVSTLTIQRTQQEDSAVYLCASSLAPGPAYEQYFGPGTRLTVT.

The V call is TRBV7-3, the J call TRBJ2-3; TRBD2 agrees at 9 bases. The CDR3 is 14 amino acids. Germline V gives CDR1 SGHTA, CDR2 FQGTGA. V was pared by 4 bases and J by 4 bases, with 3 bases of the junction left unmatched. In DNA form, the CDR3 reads TGTGCCAGCAGCTCGTGGACTAGCGCAGATACGCAGTATTTT. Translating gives CASSSWTSADTQYF.

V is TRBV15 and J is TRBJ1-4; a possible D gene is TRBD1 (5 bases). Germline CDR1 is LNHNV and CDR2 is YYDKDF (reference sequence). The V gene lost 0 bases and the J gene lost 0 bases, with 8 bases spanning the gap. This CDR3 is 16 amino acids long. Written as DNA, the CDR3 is TGTGCCACCAGCAGAGATCAGACAGCAACTAATGAAAAACTGTTTTTT. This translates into CATSRDQTATNEKLFF.

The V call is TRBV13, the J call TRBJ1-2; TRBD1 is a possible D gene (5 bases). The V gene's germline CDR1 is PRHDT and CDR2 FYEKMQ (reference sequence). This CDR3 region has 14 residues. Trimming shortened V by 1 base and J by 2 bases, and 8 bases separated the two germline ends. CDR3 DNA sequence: TGTGCCAGCAGCTTAGTTTGGGGGAACTATGGCTACACCTTC. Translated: CASSLVWGNYGYTF.

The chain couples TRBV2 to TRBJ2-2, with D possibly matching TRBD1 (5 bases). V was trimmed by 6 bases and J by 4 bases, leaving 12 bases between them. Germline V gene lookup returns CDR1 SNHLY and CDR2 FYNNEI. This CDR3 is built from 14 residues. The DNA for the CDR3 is TGTGCCAGCAGAGATCAGGGTCCCACCGGGGAGCTGTTTTTT. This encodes CASRDQGPTGELFF.

The CDR3 nucleotides are TGTGCCTGGAGTCCCTCCCGCTTCGAGCAGTACTTC. It specifies CAWSPSRFEQYF. The chain uses TRBV30 and TRBJ2-5; D is ambiguous. The J call may be incorrect, as the DNA end agrees better with TRBJ2-7. CDR3 length: 12 residues. From germline, CDR1 is GTSNPN and CDR2 SVGIG (reference sequence).

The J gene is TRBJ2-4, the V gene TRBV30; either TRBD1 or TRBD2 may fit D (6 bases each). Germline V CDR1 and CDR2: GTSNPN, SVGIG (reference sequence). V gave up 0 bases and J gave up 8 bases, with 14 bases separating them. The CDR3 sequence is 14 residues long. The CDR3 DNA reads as TGTGCCTGGAGTGTCGGGGGCGGTGGGGACATTCAGTACTTC. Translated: CAWSVGGGGDIQYF.

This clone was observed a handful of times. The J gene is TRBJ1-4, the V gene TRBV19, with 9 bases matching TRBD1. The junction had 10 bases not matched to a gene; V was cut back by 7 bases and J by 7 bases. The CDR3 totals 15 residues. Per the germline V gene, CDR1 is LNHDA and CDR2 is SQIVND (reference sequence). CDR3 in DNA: TGTGCCAGTAACCCCACAGGGGGCGCAGGTGAAAAACTGTTTTTT. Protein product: CASNPTGGAGEKLFF.

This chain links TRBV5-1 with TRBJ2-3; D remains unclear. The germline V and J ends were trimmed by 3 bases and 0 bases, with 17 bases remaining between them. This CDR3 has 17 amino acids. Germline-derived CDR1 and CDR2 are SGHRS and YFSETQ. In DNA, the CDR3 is TGCGCCAGCAGCTCGGACGCTTTAGTGAGTAGCACAGATACGCAGTATTTT. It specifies CASSSDALVSSTDTQYF.

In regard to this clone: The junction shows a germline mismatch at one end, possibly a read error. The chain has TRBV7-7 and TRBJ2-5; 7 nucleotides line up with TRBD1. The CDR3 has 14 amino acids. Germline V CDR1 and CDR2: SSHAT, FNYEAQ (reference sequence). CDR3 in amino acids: CASSSGQDAETQYF. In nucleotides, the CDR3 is TGTGCTAGCAGCTCAGGACAGGACGCAGAGACCCAGTACTTC.

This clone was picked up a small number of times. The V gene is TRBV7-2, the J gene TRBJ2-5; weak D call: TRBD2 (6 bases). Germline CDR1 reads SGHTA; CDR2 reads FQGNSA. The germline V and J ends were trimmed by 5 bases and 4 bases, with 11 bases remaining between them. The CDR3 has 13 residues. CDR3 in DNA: TGTGCCAGCAGCCCCCGACTAGTAGAGACCCAGTACTTC. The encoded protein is CASSPRLVETQYF. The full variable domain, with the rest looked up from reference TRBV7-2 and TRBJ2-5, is GAGVSQSPSNKVTEKGKDVELRCDPISGHTALYWYRQSLGQGLEFLIYFQGNSAPDKSGLPSDRFSAERTGGSVSTLTIQRTQQEDSAVYLCASSPRLVETQYFGPGTRLLVL.

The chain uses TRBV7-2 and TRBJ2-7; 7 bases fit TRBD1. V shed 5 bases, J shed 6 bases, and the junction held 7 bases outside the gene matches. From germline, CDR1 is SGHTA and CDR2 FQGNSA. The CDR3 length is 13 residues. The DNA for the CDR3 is TGTGCCAGCAGCCTACAGGGGAGATCCGAGCAGTACTTC. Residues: CASSLQGRSEQYF. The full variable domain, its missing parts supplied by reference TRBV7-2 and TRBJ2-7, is GAGVSQSPSNKVTEKGKDVELRCDPISGHTALYWYRQSLGQGLEFLIYFQGNSAPDKSGLPSDRFSAERTGGSVSTLTIQRTQQEDSAVYLCASSLQGRSEQYFGPGTRLTVT.

CDR3 bases: TGTGCCAGCAGTTTGTCGGGGGGCAGAAACACCATATATTTT. Protein: CASSLSGGRNTIYF. This chain connects TRBV28 to TRBJ1-3; the D gene is possibly TRBD1 (6 bases). The CDR3 has 14 residues. The germline CDR1 and CDR2 sequences are MDHEN and SYDVKM. V lost 3 bases and J 5 bases, leaving 11 bases between the germline ends.

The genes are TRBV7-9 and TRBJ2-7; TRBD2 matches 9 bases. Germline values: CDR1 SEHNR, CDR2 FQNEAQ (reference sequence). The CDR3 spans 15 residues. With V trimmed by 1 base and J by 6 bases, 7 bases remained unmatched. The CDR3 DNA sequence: TGTGCCAGCAGCTTAGGTTCTAGCGGGATCGGCGAGCAGTACTTC. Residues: CASSLGSSGIGEQYF.

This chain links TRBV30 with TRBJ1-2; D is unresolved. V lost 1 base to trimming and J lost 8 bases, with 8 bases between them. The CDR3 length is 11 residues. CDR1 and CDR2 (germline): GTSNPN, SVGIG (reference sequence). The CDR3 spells CAWSGAKGYTF. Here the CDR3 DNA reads TGTGCCTGGAGTGGTGCTAAGGGCTACACCTTC. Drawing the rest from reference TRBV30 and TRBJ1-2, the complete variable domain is SQTIHQWPATLVQPVGSPLSLECTVEGTSNPNLYWYRQAAGRGLQLLFYSVGIGQISSEVPQNLSASRPQDRQFILSSKKLLLSDSGFYLCAWSGAKGYTFGSGTRLTVV.

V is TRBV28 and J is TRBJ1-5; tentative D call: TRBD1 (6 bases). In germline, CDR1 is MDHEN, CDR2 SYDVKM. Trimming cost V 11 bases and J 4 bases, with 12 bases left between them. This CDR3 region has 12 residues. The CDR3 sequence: CAGAQGNQPQHF. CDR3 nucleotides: TGTGCCGGAGCACAGGGAAATCAGCCCCAGCATTTT.

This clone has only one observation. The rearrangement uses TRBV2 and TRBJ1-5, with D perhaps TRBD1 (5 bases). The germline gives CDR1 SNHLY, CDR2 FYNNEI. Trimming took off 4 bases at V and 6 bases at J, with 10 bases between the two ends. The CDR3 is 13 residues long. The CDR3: CASSARGIQPQHF. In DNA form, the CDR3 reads TGTGCCAGCAGTGCTAGGGGAATTCAGCCCCAGCATTTT.

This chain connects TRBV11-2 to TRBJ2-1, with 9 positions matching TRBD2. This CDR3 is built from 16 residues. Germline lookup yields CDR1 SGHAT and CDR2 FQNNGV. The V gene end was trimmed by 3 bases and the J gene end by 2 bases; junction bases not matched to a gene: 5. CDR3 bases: TGTGCCAGCAGCTTGAGTAGCGGGAGTCCCTACAATGAGCAGTTCTTC. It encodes CASSLSSGSPYNEQFF.

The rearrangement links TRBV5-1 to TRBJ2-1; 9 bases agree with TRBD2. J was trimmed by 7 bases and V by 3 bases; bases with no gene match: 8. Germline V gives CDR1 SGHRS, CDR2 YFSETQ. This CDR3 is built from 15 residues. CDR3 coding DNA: TGCGCCAGCAGCTCCCTCGGGACTAGCAGTAATGAGCAGTTCTTC. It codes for CASSSLGTSSNEQFF.

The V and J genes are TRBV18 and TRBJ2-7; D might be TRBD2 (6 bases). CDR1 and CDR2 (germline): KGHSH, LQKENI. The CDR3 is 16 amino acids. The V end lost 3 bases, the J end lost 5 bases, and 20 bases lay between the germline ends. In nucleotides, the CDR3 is TGTGCCAGCTCACCCCAGGGCGGGGCTAGCATGAACGAGCAGTACTTC. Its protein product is CASSPQGGASMNEQYF.

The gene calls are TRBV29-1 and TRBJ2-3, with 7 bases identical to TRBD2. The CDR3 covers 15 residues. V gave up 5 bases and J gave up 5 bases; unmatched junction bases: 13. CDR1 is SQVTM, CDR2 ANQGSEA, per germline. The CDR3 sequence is CSVHGASGLGDTQYF. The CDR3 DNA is TGCAGCGTTCATGGGGCTAGCGGTTTGGGAGATACGCAGTATTTT.

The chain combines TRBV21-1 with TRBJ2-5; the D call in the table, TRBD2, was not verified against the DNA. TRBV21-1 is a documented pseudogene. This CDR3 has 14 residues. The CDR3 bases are TGTGCCAGCACCAGACTAGCCTTCCAAGAGACCCAGTACTTC. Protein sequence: CASTRLAFQETQYF.

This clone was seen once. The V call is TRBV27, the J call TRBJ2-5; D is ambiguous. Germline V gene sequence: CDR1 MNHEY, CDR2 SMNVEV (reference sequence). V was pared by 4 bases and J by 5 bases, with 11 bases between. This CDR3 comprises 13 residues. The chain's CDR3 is CASSSRSQETQYF. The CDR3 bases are TGTGCCAGCAGTTCCAGGTCGCAGGAGACCCAGTACTTC.

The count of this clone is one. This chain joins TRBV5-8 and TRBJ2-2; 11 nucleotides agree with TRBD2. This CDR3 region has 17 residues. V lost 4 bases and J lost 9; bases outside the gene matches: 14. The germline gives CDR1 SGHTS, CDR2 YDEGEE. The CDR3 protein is CASSPGLAALTWRELFF. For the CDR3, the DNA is TGTGCCAGCAGCCCGGGACTAGCGGCCCTAACATGGCGGGAGCTGTTTTTT.

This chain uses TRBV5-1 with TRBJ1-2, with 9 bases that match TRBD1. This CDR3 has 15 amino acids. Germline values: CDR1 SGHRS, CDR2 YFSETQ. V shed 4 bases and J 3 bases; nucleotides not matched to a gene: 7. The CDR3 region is CASSTLGDRDYGYTF. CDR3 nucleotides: TGCGCCAGCAGCACTCTCGGGGACAGGGACTATGGCTACACCTTC.